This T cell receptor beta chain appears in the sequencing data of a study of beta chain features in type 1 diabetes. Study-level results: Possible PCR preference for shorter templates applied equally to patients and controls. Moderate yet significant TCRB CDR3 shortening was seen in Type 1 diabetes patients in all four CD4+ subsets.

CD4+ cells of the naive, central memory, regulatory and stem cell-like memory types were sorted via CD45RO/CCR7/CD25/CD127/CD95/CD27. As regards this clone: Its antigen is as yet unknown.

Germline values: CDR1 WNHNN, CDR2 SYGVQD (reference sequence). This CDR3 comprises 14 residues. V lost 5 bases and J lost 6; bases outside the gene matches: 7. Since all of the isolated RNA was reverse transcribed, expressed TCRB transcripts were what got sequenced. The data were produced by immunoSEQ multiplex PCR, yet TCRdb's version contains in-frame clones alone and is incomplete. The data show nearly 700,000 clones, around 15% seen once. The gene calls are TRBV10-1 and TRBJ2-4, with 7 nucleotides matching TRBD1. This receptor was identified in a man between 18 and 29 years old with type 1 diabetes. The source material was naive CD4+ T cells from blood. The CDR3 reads CASSTGVETNIQYF. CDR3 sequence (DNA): TGCGCCAGCAGTACAGGGGTGGAAACAAACATTCAGTACTTC.